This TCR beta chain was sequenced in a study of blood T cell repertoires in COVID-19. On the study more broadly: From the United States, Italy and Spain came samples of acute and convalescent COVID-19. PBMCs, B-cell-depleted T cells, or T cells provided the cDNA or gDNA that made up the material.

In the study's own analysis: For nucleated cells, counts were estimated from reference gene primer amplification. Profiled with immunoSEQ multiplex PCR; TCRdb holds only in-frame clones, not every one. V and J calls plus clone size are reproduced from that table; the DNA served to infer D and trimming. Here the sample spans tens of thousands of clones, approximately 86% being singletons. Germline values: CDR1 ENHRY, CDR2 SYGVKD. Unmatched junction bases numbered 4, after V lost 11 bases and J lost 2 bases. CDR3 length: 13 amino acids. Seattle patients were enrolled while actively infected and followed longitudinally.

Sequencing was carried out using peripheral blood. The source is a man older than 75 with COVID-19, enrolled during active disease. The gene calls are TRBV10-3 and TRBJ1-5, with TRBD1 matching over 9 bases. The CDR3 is CAGRQGGNQPQHF. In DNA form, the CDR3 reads TGTGCCGGGCGACAGGGGGGCAATCAGCCCCAGCATTTT.